This entry features one T cell receptor (beta chain) sequence. Profiled with immunoSEQ multiplex PCR; TCRdb holds only in-frame clones, not every one. The sample lists around 34,000 clones, roughly 93% occurring once. Germline V gene data show CDR1 as KGHSH and CDR2 as LQKENI. V lost 1 base to trimming and J lost 6 bases, with 14 bases between them. The CDR3 has 15 amino acids. The record originates from a study of cytomegalovirus exposure and HLA in healthy donors. The receptor's source is a young man in good health and CMV-seronegative. The sequenced sample was PBMCs. The J gene is TRBJ2-3, the V gene TRBV18; D remains ambiguous. Written as DNA, the CDR3 is TGTGCCAGCTCACCACAAGTGGGCTCAAAGGATACGCAGTATTTT. This codes for CASSPQVGSKDTQYF. Combining the CDR3 with reference TRBV18 and TRBJ2-3 gives the whole variable domain NAGVMQNPRHLVRRRGQEARLRCSPMKGHSHVYWYRQLPEEGLKFMVYLQKENIIDESGMPKERFSAEFPKEGPSILRIQQVVRGDSAAYFCASSPQVGSKDTQYFGPGTRLTVL.